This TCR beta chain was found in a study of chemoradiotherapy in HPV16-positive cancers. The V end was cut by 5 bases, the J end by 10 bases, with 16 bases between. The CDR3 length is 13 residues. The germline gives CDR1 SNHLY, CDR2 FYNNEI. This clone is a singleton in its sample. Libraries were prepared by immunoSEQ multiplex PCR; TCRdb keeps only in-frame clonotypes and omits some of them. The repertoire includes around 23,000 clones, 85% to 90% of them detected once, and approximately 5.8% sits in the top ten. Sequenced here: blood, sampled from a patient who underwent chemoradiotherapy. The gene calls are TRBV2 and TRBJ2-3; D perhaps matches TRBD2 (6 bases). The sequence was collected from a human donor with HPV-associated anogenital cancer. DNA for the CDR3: TGTGCCAGCAGTTTGATTACTAGCCATGCGCAGTATTTT. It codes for CASSLITSHAQYF.